The sequence of this T cell receptor (beta chain) was determined in a study of blood T cell repertoires in COVID-19. The assay was immunoSEQ multiplex PCR, and TCRdb's table has in-frame clones only and misses some. The table includes under 250,000 clones, 80% detected once. The CDR3 has 14 residues. Trimming took off 6 bases at V and 8 bases at J, with 16 bases between the two ends. CDR1 and CDR2 from the germline V gene are SGHTA and FQGTGA. This sequence originates from a human donor in a cohort sampled during active COVID-19. The rearrangement joins TRBV7-3 to TRBJ2-2; D perhaps matches TRBD2 (6 bases). Sequenced material: peripheral blood. CDR3 protein: CASRTGASAGELFF. In DNA form, the CDR3 reads TGTGCCAGCAGGACCGGGGCTAGCGCTGGGGAGCTGTTTTTT.